This entry lists 15 T cell receptor beta chains sequenced from one sample in a study of blood T cells in healthy people across ages. Together with a sample-barcoded 5' primer, a J-beta primer mix was included in a second PCR lasting roughly 6 to 12 cycles. Each CDR3 protein is one row after TCRdb ran MiXCR on the 5' RACE reads. Seen here are 270,000 or so distinct CDR3 sequences, around 29% observed once, and the top ten hold around 29%. Sequencing was performed on blood. These receptors were collected from a woman aged 70-85 years in good health.

Points on this clonotype: A much larger clonotype is one base distant, so this may be a read error. The chain recombines TRBV25-1 with TRBJ1-4; D is unclear. Germline CDR1 MGHDK, CDR2 SYGVNS. CDR3 length equals 15 residues. Trimming removed 1 base at V and 8 bases at J, with 14 bases between. The CDR3 DNA reads as TGTGCCAGCAGTGAATCTTTCAGCCTGGGAGAAAAACTGTTTTTT. Amino acids: CASSESFSLGEKLFF. Full variable domain (remainder filled in from reference TRBV25-1 and TRBJ1-4): EADIYQTPRYLVIGTGKKITLECSQTMGHDKMYWYQQDPGMELHLIHYSYGVNSTEKGDLSSESTVSRIRTEHFPLTLESARPSHTSQYLCASSESFSLGEKLFFGSGTQLSVL.

The chain carries TRBV20-1 and TRBJ1-5; D is unclear. The CDR3 length is 13 residues. V was trimmed by 4 bases and J by 7 bases, leaving 14 bases between them. Germline assignment: CDR1 DFQATT and CDR2 SNEGSKA (reference sequence). Here the CDR3 DNA reads TGCAGTGCTATACTTGGTGGTGGGCAGCCCCAGCATTTT. This encodes CSAILGGGQPQHF.

Of note for this clonotype: At one end, the junction sequence differs from germline, possibly due to a read error. The rearrangement links TRBV6-6 to TRBJ1-6; D uncertain. Germline V CDR1 and CDR2: MNHNY, SVGAGI (reference sequence). The CDR3 is 12 residues long. CDR3 protein: CASSYVNSPLHF. The CDR3 region has the DNA TGTGCCAGTAGTTACGTTAATTCACCCCTCCACTTT.

This clonotype was seen more than once but under ten times. This sequence joins TRBV4-3 and TRBJ1-1, with no clear D. The V and J ends lost 3 bases and 1 base respectively, with 6 bases between them. The CDR3 extends over 13 amino acids. Germline lookup yields CDR1 LGHNA and CDR2 YSLEER. CDR3 protein: CASSQDWNTEAFF. CDR3 DNA sequence: TGCGCCAGCAGCCAGGATTGGAACACTGAAGCTTTCTTT.

The chain links TRBV5-5 to TRBJ1-2; D unresolved. This CDR3 is 13 amino acids long. In germline, CDR1 is SGHKS, CDR2 YYEKEE (reference sequence). Between the trimmed V and J ends, which lost 4 bases and 7 bases, there was a span of 14 bases. The CDR3 reads CASSPIQTSGYTF. CDR3 nucleotides: TGTGCCAGCAGCCCCATTCAAACGTCTGGCTACACCTTC.

This clonotype has only a few counts. The J gene is TRBJ2-7, the V gene TRBV12-3 or TRBV12-4; D is unresolved. Near its end, the DNA agrees better with TRBJ2-1, so the J call may be wrong. The CDR3 totals 11 residues. The chain's CDR3 is CASVGNNEQFF. The CDR3 DNA is TGTGCCAGCGTGGGAAACAATGAGCAGTTCTTC.

This clonotype was detected many times. This chain uses TRBV29-1 with TRBJ1-2; D unresolved. V was cut by 3 bases and J by 8 bases, with 19 bases left in between. The CDR3 sequence is 14 residues long. The germline V gene encodes CDR1 SQVTM and CDR2 ANQGSEA. The CDR3: CSVDNRRTQGGYTF. For the CDR3, the DNA is TGCAGCGTTGATAACAGAAGGACCCAAGGGGGCTACACCTTC. The variable domain in full, with the rest retrieved from reference TRBV29-1 and TRBJ1-2, is SAVISQKPSRDICQRGTSLTIQCQVDSQVTMMFWYRQQPGQSLTLIATANQGSEATYESGFVIDKFPISRPNLTFSTLTVSNMSPEDSSIYLCSVDNRRTQGGYTFGSGTRLTVV.

The rearrangement links TRBV20-1 to TRBJ2-3; 7 nucleotides agree with TRBD2. CDR1 is DFQATT and CDR2 is SNEGSKA in the germline V gene (reference sequence). CDR3 size: 15 residues. Germline trimming cut 0 bases from V and 4 bases from J; bases unmatched to any gene: 7. The CDR3 loop reads CSARDQGLPSDTQYF. The CDR3 coding sequence is TGCAGTGCTAGAGATCAGGGACTACCATCAGATACGCAGTATTTT.

This clonotype was recorded a few times. The chain joins TRBV11-1 to TRBJ2-6; D unclear. Germline V gene data show CDR1 as SGHAT and CDR2 as FQDESV (reference sequence). The V and J ends lost 5 bases and 0 bases respectively, with 20 bases between them. The CDR3 is 19 amino acids. The CDR3 region is CASSPPQIVFSSGANVLTF. In DNA form, the CDR3 reads TGTGCCAGCAGCCCCCCACAGATAGTCTTTTCCTCTGGGGCCAACGTCCTGACTTTC.

This clonotype was seen a few times. V usage is TRBV5-1 and J usage is TRBJ2-7, with D tentatively TRBD1 (7 bases). Trimming cost V 3 bases and J 2 bases, with 12 bases left between them. The CDR3 spans 14 residues. Germline assignment: CDR1 SGHRS and CDR2 YFSETQ. The CDR3 coding sequence is TGCGCCAGCAGCTACGACAGGGAGGCCTACGAGCAGTACTTC. It yields the protein CASSYDREAYEQYF.

The chain has TRBV5-1 and TRBJ2-3; no definite D call. The germline CDR1 and CDR2 sequences are SGHRS and YFSETQ. Deletions cut 1 base from V and 2 bases from J, with 5 bases between. This CDR3 spans 13 amino acids. The CDR3 nucleotides are TGCGCCAGCAGCTTGATAGTCACAGATACGCAGTATTTT. This sequence encodes CASSLIVTDTQYF. The entire variable domain, with the rest obtained from reference TRBV5-1 and TRBJ2-3, is as follows: KAGVTQTPRYLIKTRGQQVTLSCSPISGHRSVSWYQQTPGQGLQFLFEYFSETQRNKGNFPGRFSGRQFSNSRSEMNVSTLELGDSALYLCASSLIVTDTQYFGPGTRLTVL.

The chain couples TRBV20-1 to TRBJ2-1; possibly TRBD1 for D (6 bases). The J call is in doubt because the DNA end fits TRBJ2-7 better. Germline loops: CDR1 DFQATT, CDR2 SNEGSKA (reference sequence). The CDR3 sequence is 11 residues long. In nucleotides, the CDR3 is TGCAGTGCTCCGGACAGTAACGAGCAGTACTTC. Its translation: CSAPDSNEQYF.

The genes are TRBV20-1 and TRBJ1-3; the D is unclear. This CDR3 spans 11 amino acids. V lost 5 bases and J lost 2, with 4 bases in between. Germline CDR1 and CDR2: DFQATT and SNEGSKA (reference sequence). This CDR3 is CSALTGNTIYF. The CDR3 DNA sequence: TGCAGTGCTTTGACTGGAAACACCATATATTTT.

The V call is TRBV9, the J call TRBJ2-2; 7 nucleotides align to TRBD2. This CDR3 has 15 amino acids. J lost 4 bases, V lost 0 bases, and 3 bases had no gene match. CDR1 and CDR2 (germline): SGDLS, YYNGEE. Here the CDR3 DNA reads TGTGCCAGCAGCGTAGCTTCGGGGGGCACCGGGGAGCTGTTTTTT. The encoded protein is CASSVASGGTGELFF.

The chain combines TRBV28 with TRBJ1-5, with a weak D call TRBD1 (5 bases). This CDR3 is 17 amino acids long. The germline V gene encodes CDR1 MDHEN and CDR2 SYDVKM. Trimming cost V 3 bases and J 2 bases, with 17 bases left between them. The CDR3 region is CASSFLGGGIGNQPQHF. For the CDR3, the DNA is TGTGCCAGCAGTTTTCTCGGCGGGGGGATTGGCAATCAGCCCCAGCATTTT.